These 10 T cell receptor beta chains were all obtained from the same sample, sequenced in a study of T cell repertoires in ileal Crohn's disease. Sequenced by immunoSEQ multiplex PCR; TCRdb stores in-frame clones only, minus some. The data show roughly 31,000 clones, around four fifths seen once. The source material was ileal tissue. The receptor set was obtained from an adult with Crohn's disease.

The genes are TRBV6-5 and TRBJ2-7; 8 positions match TRBD1. V shed 5 bases and J 3 bases; nucleotides not matched to a gene: 6. Germline assignment: CDR1 MNHEY and CDR2 SVGAGI. The CDR3 is made up of 14 amino acids. The CDR3 region has the DNA TGTGCCAGCAGTCCTGGACAGGGTCGCTACGAGCAGTACTTC. Translation: CASSPGQGRYEQYF.

This sequence joins TRBV11-3 and TRBJ2-3, with 7 bases aligning to TRBD2. The CDR3 spans 15 residues. Trimming cost V 1 base and J 6 bases; bases outside gene matches: 7. Germline loops: CDR1 SGHNT, CDR2 YENEEA. The CDR3, as DNA: TGTGCCAGCAGCTTAGGATATCGCGGGAGTGATACGCAGTATTTT. Its translation: CASSLGYRGSDTQYF. Drawing the rest from reference TRBV11-3 and TRBJ2-3, the complete variable domain is EAGVVQSPRYKIIEKKQPVAFWCNPISGHNTLYWYLQNLGQGPELLIRYENEEAVDDSQLPKDRFSAERLKGVDSTLKIQPAELGDSAVYLCASSLGYRGSDTQYFGPGTRLTVL.

J is TRBJ1-2 and V is TRBV5-4; D ambiguous. With 4 bases removed from V and 6 bases from J, the gap between germline ends came to 16 bases. The CDR3 loop spans 14 amino acids. The germline V gene encodes CDR1 SGHNT and CDR2 YYREEE (reference sequence). In DNA form, the CDR3 reads TGTGCCAGCAGCCGTGACTCTGGTTTTGATGGCTACACCTTC. Protein product: CASSRDSGFDGYTF.

J is TRBJ2-7 and V is TRBV11-2; D call uncertain. The CDR3 consists of 13 residues. The V and J ends lost 1 base and 2 bases respectively, with 6 bases between them. CDR1 and CDR2 (germline): SGHAT, FQNNGV. DNA for the CDR3: TGTGCCAGCAGCTTAGGGCCCCCCTACGAGCAGTACTTC. Residues: CASSLGPPYEQYF.

This chain uses TRBV2 with TRBJ2-3, with 7 bases fitting TRBD2. The ends lost 10 bases at V and 2 bases at J; junction bases unmatched: 9. The CDR3 has 14 residues. Germline lookup yields CDR1 SNHLY and CDR2 FYNNEI. The CDR3 sequence is CATAQAGVTDTQYF. The CDR3 DNA follows: TGTGCCACCGCCCAGGCGGGGGTCACAGATACGCAGTATTTT.

The chain carries TRBV2 and TRBJ2-3, with 11 bases matching TRBD2. Unmatched junction bases numbered 7, after V lost 11 bases and J lost 3 bases. The CDR3 is 14 residues long. CDR1 is SNHLY and CDR2 is FYNNEI in the germline V gene. The chain's CDR3 is CAQGVAGGTDTQYF. In DNA form, the CDR3 reads TGTGCCCAAGGGGTAGCGGGAGGGACAGATACGCAGTATTTT.

This chain connects TRBV2 to TRBJ2-3; TRBD2 agrees at 10 bases. Trimming cost V 3 bases and J 4 bases; bases outside gene matches: 7. The CDR3 runs to 16 residues. Germline values: CDR1 SNHLY, CDR2 FYNNEI. The CDR3 loop reads CASSDGPAGGSDTQYF. CDR3 nucleotides: TGTGCCAGCAGTGACGGCCCAGCGGGGGGGTCAGATACGCAGTATTTT.

This chain links TRBV19 with TRBJ1-2; 7 bases agree with TRBD1. Looked up from germline, CDR1 is LNHDA and CDR2 is SQIVND (reference sequence). The CDR3 loop spans 12 amino acids. V shed 8 bases and J 8 bases; nucleotides not matched to a gene: 8. The CDR3 sequence: CASAKQGFGYTF. The CDR3 DNA reads TGTGCCAGTGCCAAACAGGGGTTCGGCTACACCTTC.

The chain recombines TRBV6-1 with TRBJ1-2, with no clear D. This CDR3 comprises 11 residues. The germline V and J ends were trimmed by 7 bases and 1 base, with 4 bases remaining between them. Germline V CDR1 and CDR2: MNHNS, SASEGT. In nucleotides, the CDR3 is TGTGCCAGCACCAATAACTATGGCTACACCTTC. Translation gives CASTNNYGYTF.

In its sample, this clone was seen a few times. The same CDR3 is also encoded by other DNA sequences in this sample. The chain couples TRBV6-6 to TRBJ2-7, with D possibly matching TRBD2 (6 bases). The CDR3 spans 13 residues. CDR1 MNHNY and CDR2 SVGAGI come from the germline V gene (reference sequence). Trimming removed 2 bases at V and 3 bases at J, with 8 bases between. CDR3 loop: CASSYLGGYEQYF. CDR3 nucleotide sequence: TGTGCCAGCAGTTACCTGGGGGGCTACGAGCAGTACTTC.